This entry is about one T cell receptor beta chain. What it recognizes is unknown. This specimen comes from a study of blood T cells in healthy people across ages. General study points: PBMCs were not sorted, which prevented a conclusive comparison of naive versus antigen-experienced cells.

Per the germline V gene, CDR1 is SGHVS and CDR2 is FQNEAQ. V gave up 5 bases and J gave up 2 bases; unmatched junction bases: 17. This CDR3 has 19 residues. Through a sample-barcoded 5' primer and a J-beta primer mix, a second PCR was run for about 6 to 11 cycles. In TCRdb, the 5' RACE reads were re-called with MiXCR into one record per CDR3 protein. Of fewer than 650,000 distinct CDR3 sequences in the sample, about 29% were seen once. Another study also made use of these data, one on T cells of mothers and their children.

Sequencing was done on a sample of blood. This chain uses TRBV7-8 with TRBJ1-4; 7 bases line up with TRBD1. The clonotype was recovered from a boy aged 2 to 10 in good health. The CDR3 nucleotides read TGTGCCAGCAGCCCAGACCAGACAGGGCTCCAACTTACTAATGAAAAACTGTTTTTT. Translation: CASSPDQTGLQLTNEKLFF.